This TCR beta chain appears in the sequencing data of a study of blood T cell repertoires in COVID-19. Study details: Samples representing acute and convalescent COVID-19 were sourced from the United States, Italy and Spain. PBMCs, B-cell-depleted T cells, or T cells were the source of the cDNA or gDNA that made up the material.

Per the original methods: Reference gene primer amplification yielded estimated nucleated cell counts. Repertoires were generated with immunoSEQ multiplex PCR, while TCRdb's copy carries only in-frame clones and drops some. The V and J calls and clone size were taken over from that table, and D and trimming were inferred from the DNA. The sample has approximately 71,000 clones, about 86% seen once. Germline V CDR1 and CDR2: SGHAT, FQDESV (reference sequence). This CDR3 comprises 13 residues. The V and J ends lost 3 bases and 1 base respectively, with 7 bases between them. V usage is TRBV11-1 and J usage is TRBJ2-7; D not resolved. The specimen sequenced was peripheral blood. The sequence came from a man in his fifties or sixties with acute or convalescent COVID-19. CDR3 sequence reads: CASSFRLSYEQYF. The CDR3 nucleotides read TGTGCCAGCAGCTTTAGATTATCCTACGAGCAGTACTTC.